The next 19 T cell receptor beta chains were all read from a single sample in a study of blood T cells in healthy people across ages (dated by TCRdb to the mid-2010s). The method behind the library was 5' RACE. The sample was run on an Illumina HiSeq 2500. A second roughly 6 to 12 cycle PCR used a sample-barcoded 5' primer and a J-beta primer mix. TCRdb reprocessed the public reads (quality trimming at Q25 with fastp, clone calling with MiXCR) and kept in-frame beta chains. Every entry covers one CDR3 protein and lists the most common genes and DNA from its rows. For this sample there are about 540,000 distinct CDR3 sequences; less than 25% appear just once. Together, the top ten hold roughly 10% of the sample. These data were also reused for a study on T cells of mothers and their children.

Sequenced material: blood. The receptors derive from a boy aged 5-17 years in good health.

Only a few counts were recorded for this clonotype. The chain employs TRBV9 and TRBJ1-4; 8 bases map to TRBD1. Germline V gene lookup returns CDR1 SGDLS and CDR2 YYNGEE. The CDR3 consists of 15 residues. Trimming removed 0 bases from V and 8 bases from J; junction bases left unmatched: 6. CDR3 nucleotide sequence: TGTGCCAGCAGCGTAGGTCGGACAGGGCGGGAAAAACTGTTTTTT. Translation gives CASSVGRTGREKLFF.

This clonotype was detected a few times. The chain links TRBV7-8 to TRBJ1-1; D remains ambiguous. The CDR3 length is 13 residues. The V end was cut by 2 bases, the J end by 5 bases, with 9 bases between. From germline, CDR1 is SGHVS and CDR2 FQNEAQ. The CDR3 nucleotides read TGTGCCAGCAGCTTAAGCAGGCTGACTGAAGCTTTCTTT. Translated, it gives CASSLSRLTEAFF.

This chain connects TRBV6-1 to TRBJ1-5, with 8 nucleotides matching TRBD1. Germline V CDR1 and CDR2: MNHNS, SASEGT. This CDR3 comprises 13 residues. The V gene end was trimmed by 7 bases and the J gene end by 6 bases; junction bases not matched to a gene: 5. The DNA of the CDR3 is TGTGCCAGCATTGGACAGGGTGGTCAGCCCCAGCATTTT. This sequence encodes CASIGQGGQPQHF.

The table lists this clonotype with many counts. V is TRBV7-8 and J is TRBJ2-4; tentative D call: TRBD1 (6 bases). Trimming shortened V by 6 bases and J by 7 bases, and 10 bases separated the two germline ends. The CDR3 extends over 12 amino acids. In germline, CDR1 is SGHVS, CDR2 FQNEAQ. This CDR3 reads CASSLQGNIQYF. DNA for the CDR3: TGTGCCAGCAGTTTACAGGGTAACATTCAGTACTTC. The complete variable domain, with remaining parts taken from reference TRBV7-8 and TRBJ2-4, reads GAGVSQSPRYKVAKRGQDVALRCDPISGHVSLFWYQQALGQGPEFLTYFQNEAQLDKSGLPSDRFFAERPEGSVSTLKIQRTQQEDSAVYLCASSLQGNIQYFGAGTRLSVL.

This clonotype was seen more than once but under ten times. The chain joins TRBV6-6 to TRBJ1-1, with TRBD1 as a possible D gene (6 bases). Trimming cost V 5 bases and J 0 bases, with 19 bases left between them. Germline CDR1 MNHNY, CDR2 SVGAGI (reference sequence). The CDR3 extends over 17 amino acids. The DNA of the CDR3 is TGTGCCAGCAGTACGCCCCCCAGGGGCCCCTTGAACACTGAAGCTTTCTTT. Protein product: CASSTPPRGPLNTEAFF.

This clonotype was observed a handful of times. The chain has TRBV4-2 and TRBJ1-4; D unclear. The CDR3 loop spans 16 amino acids. Germline V lookup: CDR1 LGHNA, CDR2 YNFKEQ. V lost 6 bases, J lost 0 bases, and 14 bases lay in between. This chain's CDR3 is CASRPRSDATNEKLFF. As DNA, the CDR3 is TGTGCCAGCAGGCCGCGGTCGGATGCAACTAATGAAAAACTGTTTTTT.

The chain joins TRBV6-2 or TRBV6-3 to TRBJ2-1; 7 bases agree with TRBD2. The J call is uncertain, as TRBJ2-7 better fits the DNA end. Per germline, CDR1 MNHEY and CDR2 SVGEGT. The CDR3 is 15 residues long. The CDR3 region is CASRSTSEGTYEQYF. CDR3 nucleotide sequence: TGTGCCAGCAGGTCCACTAGCGAGGGGACCTACGAGCAGTACTTC.

This chain uses TRBV29-1 with TRBJ2-1; the D gene is possibly TRBD2 (6 bases). The J call is uncertain, as TRBJ2-7 better fits the DNA end. Germline V lookup: CDR1 SQVTM, CDR2 ANQGSEA. This CDR3 is built from 14 residues. The CDR3 loop is CSVEYMGGNYEQYF. DNA of the CDR3: TGCAGCGTTGAATATATGGGCGGGAACTACGAGCAGTACTTC.

The gene calls are TRBV29-1 and TRBJ2-3, with D perhaps TRBD2 (5 bases). Germline V lookup: CDR1 SQVTM, CDR2 ANQGSEA. The CDR3 length is 13 residues. V was trimmed by 7 bases and J by 1 base, leaving 12 bases between them. The CDR3 loop is CSGANGGTDTQYF. The CDR3 DNA is TGCAGCGGGGCCAACGGGGGCACAGATACGCAGTATTTT.

The gene calls are TRBV28 and TRBJ2-7; perhaps D is TRBD1 or TRBD2 (6 bases each). CDR1 is MDHEN, CDR2 SYDVKM, per germline. The CDR3 has 13 residues. Trimming took off 6 bases at V and 2 bases at J, with 11 bases between the two ends. This CDR3 is CASRAGHTYEQYF. CDR3 bases: TGTGCCAGCAGGGCGGGACACACCTACGAGCAGTACTTC.

The rearrangement uses TRBV6-2 or TRBV6-3 and TRBJ2-5, with 11 bases matching TRBD2. The end of the DNA is better explained by TRBJ2-1, so the J call may be wrong. Germline V gene data show CDR1 as MNHEY and CDR2 as SVGEGT. CDR3 size: 16 residues. The CDR3 loop reads CASSYVAGGLYNEQFF. In DNA, the CDR3 is TGTGCCAGCAGTTACGTAGCGGGGGGGCTGTACAATGAGCAGTTCTTC.

This chain joins TRBV7-3 and TRBJ2-5; 13 bases match TRBD2. The last part of the DNA fits TRBJ2-1 better; the J call may be wrong. This CDR3 has 15 residues. CDR1 and CDR2 from the germline V gene are SGHTA and FQGTGA. CDR3 region: CASSTGLAGAGEQFF. As DNA, the CDR3 is TGTGCCAGCAGCACCGGACTAGCGGGAGCTGGTGAGCAGTTCTTC.

The gene calls are TRBV19 and TRBJ2-7; the D is unclear. This CDR3 comprises 14 residues. Trimming pared 5 bases from V and 7 bases from J, leaving 18 bases between. Germline V gives CDR1 LNHDA, CDR2 SQIVND (reference sequence). CDR3 DNA sequence: TGTGCCAGTAGTCCCTTCCTCATGGGATATGAGCAGTACTTC. As protein: CASSPFLMGYEQYF. Combining the CDR3 with reference TRBV19 and TRBJ2-7 gives the whole variable domain DGGITQSPKYLFRKEGQNVTLSCEQNLNHDAMYWYRQDPGQGLRLIYYSQIVNDFQKGDIAEGYSVSREKKESFPLTVTSAQKNPTAFYLCASSPFLMGYEQYFGPGTRLTVT.

The chain carries TRBV2 and TRBJ2-7, with D unclear. CDR3 size: 10 residues. Germline lookup yields CDR1 SNHLY and CDR2 FYNNEI. V was clipped by 3 bases and J by 7 bases, with 4 bases between them. The chain's CDR3 is CASSDGEQYF. CDR3 nucleotide sequence: TGTGCCAGCAGTGACGGGGAGCAGTACTTC.

This chain's CDR3 is CASSRAGVRPEQFF. The CDR3 nucleotides read TGTGCCAGCAGCCGAGCGGGAGTACGTCCTGAGCAGTTCTTC. The rearrangement links TRBV28 to TRBJ2-1, with 8 bases aligning to TRBD2. The germline gives CDR1 MDHEN, CDR2 SYDVKM. This CDR3 is built from 14 residues. V gave up 6 bases and J gave up 9 bases; unmatched junction bases: 10.

The J gene is TRBJ2-5, the V gene TRBV10-3, with 10 bases aligning to TRBD2. Germline CDR1 ENHRY, CDR2 SYGVKD. The junction had 6 bases not matched to a gene; V was cut back by 7 bases and J by 1 base. The CDR3 is 15 residues long. The chain's CDR3 is CAIMASGGIQETQYF. In nucleotides, the CDR3 is TGTGCCATCATGGCTAGCGGGGGCATCCAAGAGACCCAGTACTTC.

In this sample, this clonotype turned up once. CDR3 coding DNA: TGTGCCATAGAGGACGGGGGCTATGACAATGAGCAGTTCTTC. Protein sequence: CAIEDGGYDNEQFF. This chain uses TRBV25-1 with TRBJ2-1; either TRBD1 or TRBD2 may supply D (6 bases each). CDR3 size: 14 residues. From germline, CDR1 is MGHDK and CDR2 SYGVNS. Trimming took off 10 bases at V and 5 bases at J, with 18 bases between the two ends. The entire variable domain, with the rest obtained from reference TRBV25-1 and TRBJ2-1, is as follows: EADIYQTPRYLVIGTGKKITLECSQTMGHDKMYWYQQDPGMELHLIHYSYGVNSTEKGDLSSESTVSRIRTEHFPLTLESARPSHTSQYLCAIEDGGYDNEQFFGPGTRLTVL.

Only a few counts were recorded for this clonotype. V and J are TRBV7-2 and TRBJ2-5; no definite D call. The end of the DNA fits TRBJ2-1 better, so the J call may be wrong. The CDR3 has 12 amino acids. Germline assignment: CDR1 SGHTA and CDR2 FQGNSA. The DNA of the CDR3 is TGTGCCAGCAGCCGAGTGATTGATGAGCAGTTCTTC. Protein sequence: CASSRVIDEQFF.

The count of this clonotype is one. V usage is TRBV7-2 and J usage is TRBJ1-5, with D unclear. The CDR3 is 14 amino acids. V was pared by 3 bases and J by 1 base, with 7 bases between. Germline-derived CDR1 and CDR2 are SGHTA and FQGNSA. This chain's CDR3 is CASSLPASNQPQHF. CDR3 nucleotide sequence: TGTGCCAGCAGCTTGCCGGCGAGCAATCAGCCCCAGCATTTT.